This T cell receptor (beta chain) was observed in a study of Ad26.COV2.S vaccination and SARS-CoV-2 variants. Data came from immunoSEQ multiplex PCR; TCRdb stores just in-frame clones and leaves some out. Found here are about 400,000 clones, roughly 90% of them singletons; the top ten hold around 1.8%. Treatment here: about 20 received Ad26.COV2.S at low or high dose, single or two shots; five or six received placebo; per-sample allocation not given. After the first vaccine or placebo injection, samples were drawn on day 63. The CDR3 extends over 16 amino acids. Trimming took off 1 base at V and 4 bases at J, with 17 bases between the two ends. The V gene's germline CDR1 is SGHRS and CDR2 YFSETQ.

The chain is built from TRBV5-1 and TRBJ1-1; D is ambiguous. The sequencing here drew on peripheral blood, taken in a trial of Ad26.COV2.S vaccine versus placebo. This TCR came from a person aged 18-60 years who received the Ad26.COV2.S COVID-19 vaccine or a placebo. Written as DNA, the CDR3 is TGCGCCAGCAGCTTGCAAGTGGCAGGCCAAAGCACTGAAGCTTTCTTT. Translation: CASSLQVAGQSTEAFF.